This TCR beta chain stems from a study of CD8 T cells in Susac syndrome (dated by TCRdb to about 2019). Broadly, across the study: Of the Susac syndrome patients who were sequenced, fewer than ten were in clinical remission while about 6 had clinically active disease. At blood withdrawal, Susac syndrome patients were either therapy-naive, taking corticosteroids (in some cases with IVIg as well), or taking IVIg alone. The study used repertoire sequencing to test whether antigen drove CD8+ T cell activation and differentiation in Susac syndrome.

RNA was extracted using the RNeasy kit, and roughly 0.5 to 1 microgram was reverse transcribed with random hexamers. The immunoSEQ multiplex PCR assay, which covers 54 Vbeta and 13 Jbeta segments, was used to amplify TCR beta CDR3 regions. To correct PCR amplification bias, a synthetic template baseline was used for both primer optimization and computational correction. Per the authors' processing: Reads were assigned to V, D and J genes according to IMGT and analyzed in immunoSEQ Analyzer, with only productive sequences retained. Clonality was computed as one minus Shannon entropy normalized by log2 of the number of productive unique sequences. Public and private clones were assessed among the 100 most prevalent clones of each patient and control. Clones were defined as Susac-specific when absent from the healthy and MS cohorts, from fewer than 1,300 published viral clones and from other ImmuneACCESS disease sequences. TCRdb took the public reads, trimmed them with fastp at Q25, ran MiXCR for clone calling and kept in-frame beta chains. Rows are combined by CDR3 protein, so each entry shows the most common genes and DNA. It is TCRdb's table, rather than the study itself, that gives the V and J calls and clone size. This sample lists 200,000 to 300,000 distinct CDR3 sequences; approximately 95% were detected once. Of the sample, around 0.093% is held by the ten largest clones.

Peripheral blood CD8+ and CD4+ T cells from healthy donors, Susac syndrome patients and multiple sclerosis patients were profiled using high-throughput TCR beta sequencing. Susac syndrome patients met recently defined diagnostic criteria for definite or probable disease. Bulk CD8+ and CD4+ T cells were purified by magnetic negative isolation, whereas CD8+ TEMRA cells were enriched by FACS. Blood was collected in EDTA tubes and processed within 24 hours, with PBMCs isolated through density gradient centrifugation. PBMCs intended for TCR sequencing were cryopreserved in liquid nitrogen and were subsequently thawed in a 37 degrees C water bath. Purity of sorted or isolated CD4+, CD8+ and CD8+ TEMRA cells was at least 90%. V loses 4 bases at its end and J loses 3 bases; junction bases beyond the gene matches: 6. Spanning cysteine to phenylalanine, the CDR3 consists of 14 amino acids. Of the read, only the CDR3 DNA is kept; its 42 bases are in frame from base 1. Via the germline V gene (reference sequence), CDR1 is LGHDT and CDR2 YNNKEL.

As to this clonotype: Its antigen remains undetermined. Base quality data are lacking; no much larger clone is found one base away.

What the work shows at the level of the full study, not this receptor alone: The study acknowledged that relatively few individuals were included in the TCR sequencing and HLA analysis. In the CD4+ T cell repertoire of Susac syndrome patients, clonal expansion was not detected.

The receptor chain draws on TRBV3-1 and TRBJ2-7; 7 of the junction bases match TRBD1. Sequencing was carried out using CD4+ T cells from PBMCs. This sequence was found in a human donor with Susac syndrome. The CDR3 sequence is CASSPTTGVYEQYF. The DNA sequence reads TGTGCCAGCAGCCCGACCACAGGGGTCTACGAGCAGTACTTC.